This T cell receptor (beta chain) was profiled in a study of spatial heterogeneity in lung cancer. Study background: After resection, follow-up PBMC samples were sequenced when available, at a median of around 2 years later.

The V segment lost 6 bases and the J segment 6 bases; nucleotides outside the gene matches: 7. CDR3 length: 14 residues. CDR1 is SQVTM, CDR2 ANQGSEA, per germline. Described time point: blood at routine non-recurrence follow-up after resection. This clonotype was seen ten or more times. One entry per CDR3 protein results from TCRdb running MiXCR on the 5' RACE reads. The sample has about 11,000 distinct CDR3 sequences; around a tenth are singletons. V and J are TRBV29-1 and TRBJ2-5; 13 positions agree with TRBD2. This TCR derives from a female donor with early-stage non-small cell lung cancer. The material was PBMCs, obtained at follow-up. The CDR3 coding sequence is TGCAGCGTCCTACTAGCGGGAGGGTTGAAGACCCAGTACTTC. Protein product: CSVLLAGGLKTQYF.